This T cell receptor beta chain emerged from a study of CD8 T cells in ankylosing spondylitis. Study-level results: Earlier work had already found some motif variants in reactive arthritis synovial fluid and blood. Blood of patients with ankylosing spondylitis appeared to be characterized by a TCR beta motif of roughly eight highly homologous variants. As for the disease-linked clones, they showed a CD8+ phenotype and occurred at relatively low frequencies in peripheral blood. Significantly higher representation of disease-linked clones was reported for matched ankylosing spondylitis synovial fluid.

With regard to this clonotype: Its antigen is unidentified.

Germline loops: CDR1 SQVTM, CDR2 ANQGSEA. The length of the CDR3 is 13 residues. The ends lost 4 bases at V and 1 base at J; junction bases unmatched: 3. Researchers built TCR beta libraries using quantitative 5'-RACE with molecular barcodes. TCRdb analysed the 5' RACE reads with MiXCR anew, one entry per CDR3 protein. This table has around 770,000 distinct CDR3 sequences, 15% to 20% appearing once. The source of this sequence is a male donor with ankylosing spondylitis. The gene calls are TRBV29-1 and TRBJ1-1; 7 nucleotides match TRBD1. The sample was blood, either unsorted or a sorted T cell fraction (not recorded which). The CDR3 region is CSVGQGENTEAFF. CDR3 nucleotides: TGCAGCGTTGGACAGGGTGAGAACACTGAAGCTTTCTTT.